The rows below give T cell receptor beta chains drawn from one sample of a study of cytomegalovirus exposure and HLA in healthy donors. Only in-frame clones appear in the TCRdb table, and some are missing; sequencing was by immunoSEQ multiplex PCR. The sample includes around 150,000 clones, around 88% of them seen just once. The specimen was PBMCs. Receptor source: a woman between 18 and 30 years old in good health and CMV-seropositive. Each CDR3 is given with its conserved first and last residue. Fields, in order: CDR3 protein, V gene.

cdr3_aa: CATKQGLNEKLFF; v_call: TRBV6-5
cdr3_aa: CASSSPGLAGSYSLF; v_call: TRBV7-8
cdr3_aa: CASSLQGSVTEAFF; v_call: TRBV7-3
cdr3_aa: CASSFGAGPYEQYF; v_call: TRBV5-8
cdr3_aa: CASSLTSSQYF; v_call: TRBV11-2
cdr3_aa: CASSSALDQPQHF; v_call: TRBV7-6
cdr3_aa: CASSRIRQGDYGYTF; v_call: TRBV5-5
cdr3_aa: CSVESGGTEAFF; v_call: TRBV29-1
cdr3_aa: CASSPTLFVFSGQGAIEQYF; v_call: TRBV28
cdr3_aa: CASSLGGAYLHYEQYF; v_call: TRBV27
cdr3_aa: CASSLAGSGGLNEQFF; v_call: TRBV5-6
cdr3_aa: CATTWGGRGGQPQHF; v_call: TRBV15
cdr3_aa: CSVEIRGDWFGYTF; v_call: TRBV29-1
cdr3_aa: CASSLGSSSGDGELFF; v_call: TRBV5-4
cdr3_aa: CASMLTGSSYNEQFF; v_call: TRBV7-9
cdr3_aa: CASSLDNDWDNKNTEAFF; v_call: TRBV5-6
cdr3_aa: CASSFGQGGNTIYF; v_call: TRBV7-6
cdr3_aa: CASSAGTPKSEQYF; v_call: TRBV11-3
cdr3_aa: CSVDSAGSGNTIYF; v_call: TRBV29-1
cdr3_aa: CASSERQKTQYF; v_call: TRBV28
cdr3_aa: CASSEWGGFGSPLHF; v_call: TRBV6-1
cdr3_aa: CASSRDSLSGNTIYF; v_call: TRBV28
cdr3_aa: CASSETPSGVRNEQFF; v_call: TRBV5-1
cdr3_aa: CAWSVGTHTGELFF; v_call: TRBV30
cdr3_aa: CASSFLYTGANVLTF; v_call: TRBV28
cdr3_aa: CASSSGTQGANTEAFF; v_call: TRBV5-1
cdr3_aa: CASIRQIAGVSSGELFF; v_call: TRBV2
cdr3_aa: CASTNGVSGNTIYF; v_call: TRBV5-4
cdr3_aa: CASSRDRGGYTF; v_call: TRBV2
cdr3_aa: CASSLFGGQPQHF; v_call: TRBV5-5
cdr3_aa: CASSPGLGQGDGELFF; v_call: TRBV5-6
cdr3_aa: CASSPGQGAQDEAFF; v_call: TRBV5-1
cdr3_aa: CASSWPSGAYEQYF; v_call: TRBV5-5
cdr3_aa: CASRRSGISYEQYF; v_call: TRBV28
cdr3_aa: CASSFLGVAYEQYF; v_call: TRBV5-4
cdr3_aa: CASSFEPTGQAFF; v_call: TRBV7-9
cdr3_aa: CASSQALRETEAFF; v_call: TRBV4-3
cdr3_aa: CASSKPTGEDGYTF; v_call: TRBV2
cdr3_aa: CASSQNREPEAFF; v_call: TRBV5-6
cdr3_aa: CASSHDRNEKLFF; v_call: TRBV21-1
cdr3_aa: CASSKEGAYEQYF; v_call: TRBV21-1
cdr3_aa: CASSAAGRYQPQHF; v_call: TRBV27
cdr3_aa: CASSLGEAGGPYEQYF; v_call: TRBV7-3
cdr3_aa: CASTGTGYQGYTF; v_call: TRBV19
cdr3_aa: CASSVDVTGSRGYTF; v_call: TRBV9
cdr3_aa: CASSDGIINEQFF; v_call: TRBV9
cdr3_aa: CATTDRAPYNSPLHF; v_call: TRBV15
cdr3_aa: CASSLVPGGNEQFF; v_call: TRBV7-9
cdr3_aa: CSATAGEGYNEQFF; v_call: TRBV29-1
cdr3_aa: CASSLEQGTPLHF; v_call: TRBV5-1
cdr3_aa: CASSFDRVRAFF; v_call: TRBV11-2
cdr3_aa: CASSLATLPQTGIYGYTF; v_call: TRBV5-1
cdr3_aa: CAWSGGRNEQFF; v_call: TRBV30
cdr3_aa: CASSPGGRGANVLTF; v_call: TRBV7-9
cdr3_aa: CASSTRTGRETQYF; v_call: TRBV13
cdr3_aa: CATRQVRREGPSYNEQFF; v_call: TRBV15
cdr3_aa: CAWSTKRGKPEAFF; v_call: TRBV30